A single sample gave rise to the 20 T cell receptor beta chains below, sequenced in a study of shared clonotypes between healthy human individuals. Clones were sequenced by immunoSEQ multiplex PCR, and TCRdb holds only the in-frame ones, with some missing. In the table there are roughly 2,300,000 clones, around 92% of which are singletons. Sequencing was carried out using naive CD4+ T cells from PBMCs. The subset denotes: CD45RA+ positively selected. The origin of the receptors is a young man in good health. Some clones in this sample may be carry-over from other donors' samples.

CDR3 loop: CASSLAGETYEQYF. CDR3 coding DNA: TGCGCCAGCAGCTTGGCCGGGGAGACCTACGAGCAGTACTTC. This chain uses TRBV5-1 with TRBJ2-7, with a possible D match to TRBD2 (5 bases). The CDR3 contains 14 residues. Germline V lookup: CDR1 SGHRS, CDR2 YFSETQ. Trimming removed 0 bases from V and 2 bases from J, with 9 bases in between.

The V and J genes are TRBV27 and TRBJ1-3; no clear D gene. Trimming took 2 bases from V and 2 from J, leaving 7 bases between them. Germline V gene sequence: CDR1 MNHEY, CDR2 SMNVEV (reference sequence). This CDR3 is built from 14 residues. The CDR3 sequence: CASSLTGAGNTIYF. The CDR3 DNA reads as TGTGCCAGCAGTTTAACCGGGGCTGGAAACACCATATATTTT.

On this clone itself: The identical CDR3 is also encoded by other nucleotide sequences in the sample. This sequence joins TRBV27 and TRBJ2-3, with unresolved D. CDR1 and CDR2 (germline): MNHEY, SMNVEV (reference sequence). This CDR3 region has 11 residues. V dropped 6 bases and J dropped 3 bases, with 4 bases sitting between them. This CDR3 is CASRTTDTQYF. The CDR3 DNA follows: TGTGCCAGCAGAACGACAGATACGCAGTATTTT.

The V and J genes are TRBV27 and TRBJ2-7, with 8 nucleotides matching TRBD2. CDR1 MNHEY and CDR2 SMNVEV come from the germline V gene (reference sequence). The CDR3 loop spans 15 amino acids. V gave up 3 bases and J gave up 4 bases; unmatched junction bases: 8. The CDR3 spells CASSFGSGIQYEQYF. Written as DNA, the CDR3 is TGTGCCAGCAGTTTTGGTAGCGGGATTCAGTACGAGCAGTACTTC.

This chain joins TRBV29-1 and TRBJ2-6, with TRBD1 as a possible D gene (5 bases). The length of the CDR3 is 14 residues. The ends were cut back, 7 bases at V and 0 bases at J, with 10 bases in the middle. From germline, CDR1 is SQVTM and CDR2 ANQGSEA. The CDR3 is CSASDTSGANVLTF. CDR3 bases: TGCAGCGCCTCGGACACCTCTGGGGCCAACGTCCTGACTTTC.

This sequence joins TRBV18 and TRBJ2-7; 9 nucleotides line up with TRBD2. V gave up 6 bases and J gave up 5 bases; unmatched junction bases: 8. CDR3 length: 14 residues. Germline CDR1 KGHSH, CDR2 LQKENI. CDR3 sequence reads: CASSSGAGGDEQYF. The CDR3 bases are TGTGCCAGCTCCAGCGGAGCGGGGGGCGACGAGCAGTACTTC.

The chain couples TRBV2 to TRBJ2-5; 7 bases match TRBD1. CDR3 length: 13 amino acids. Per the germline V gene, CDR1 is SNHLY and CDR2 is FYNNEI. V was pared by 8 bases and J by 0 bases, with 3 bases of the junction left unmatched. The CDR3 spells CASHRGNQETQYF. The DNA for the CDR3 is TGTGCCAGCCACAGGGGTAACCAAGAGACCCAGTACTTC. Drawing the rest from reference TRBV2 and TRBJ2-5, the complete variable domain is EPEVTQTPSHQVTQMGQEVILRCVPISNHLYFYWYRQILGQKVEFLVSFYNNEISEKSEIFDDQFSVERPDGSNFTLKIRSTKLEDSAMYFCASHRGNQETQYFGPGTRLLVL.

The CDR3 DNA follows: TGTGCCAGCAGCTTCTCGGAATCCAATGAGCAGTTCTTC. As protein: CASSFSESNEQFF. The J gene is TRBJ2-1, the V gene TRBV7-3; no definite D call. The CDR3 is 13 residues long. V was shortened by 3 bases and J by 6 bases, with 9 bases between the two germline ends. Germline CDR1 SGHTA, CDR2 FQGTGA.

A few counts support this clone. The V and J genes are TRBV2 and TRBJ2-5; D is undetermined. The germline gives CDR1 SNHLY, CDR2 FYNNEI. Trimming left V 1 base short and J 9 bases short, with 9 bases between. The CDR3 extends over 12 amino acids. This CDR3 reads CASSEGGWPQYF. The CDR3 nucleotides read TGTGCCAGCAGTGAAGGTGGATGGCCCCAGTACTTC.

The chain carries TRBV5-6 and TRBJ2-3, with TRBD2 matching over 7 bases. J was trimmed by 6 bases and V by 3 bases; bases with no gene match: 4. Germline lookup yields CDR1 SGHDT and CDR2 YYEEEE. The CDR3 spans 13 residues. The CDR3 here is CASSYGGSDTQYF. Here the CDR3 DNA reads TGTGCCAGCAGCTACGGGGGGTCTGATACGCAGTATTTT.

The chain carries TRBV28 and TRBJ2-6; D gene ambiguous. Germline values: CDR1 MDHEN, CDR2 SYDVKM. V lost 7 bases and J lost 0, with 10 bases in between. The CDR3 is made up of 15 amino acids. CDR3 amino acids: CASTKVGSGANVLTF. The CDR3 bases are TGTGCCAGCACCAAAGTGGGCTCTGGGGCCAACGTCCTGACTTTC.

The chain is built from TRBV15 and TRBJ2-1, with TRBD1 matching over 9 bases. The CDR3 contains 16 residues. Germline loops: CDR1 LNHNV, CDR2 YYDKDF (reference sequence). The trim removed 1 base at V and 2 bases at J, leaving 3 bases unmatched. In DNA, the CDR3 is TGTGCCACCAGCAGAGTTCGGGACAGGGCCTACAATGAGCAGTTCTTC. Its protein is CATSRVRDRAYNEQFF. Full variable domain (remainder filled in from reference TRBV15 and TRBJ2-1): DAMVIQNPRYQVTQFGKPVTLSCSQTLNHNVMYWYQQKSSQAPKLLFHYYDKDFNNEADTPDNFQSRRPNTSFCFLDIRSPGLGDTAMYLCATSRVRDRAYNEQFFGPGTRLTVL.

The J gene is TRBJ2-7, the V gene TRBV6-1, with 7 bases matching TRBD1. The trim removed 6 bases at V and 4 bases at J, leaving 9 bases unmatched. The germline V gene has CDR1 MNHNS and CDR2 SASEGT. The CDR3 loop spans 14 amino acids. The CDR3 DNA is TGTGCCAGCAGGTCCCGGGGCAGGGGGTACGAGCAGTACTTC. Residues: CASRSRGRGYEQYF.

The CDR3 region has the DNA TGTGCCAGCAGCTTATCAGGGTCCAGGGACACTGAAGCTTTCTTT. Encoded protein: CASSLSGSRDTEAFF. This rearrangement joins TRBV7-2 to TRBJ1-1; weak D call: TRBD1 (5 bases). From germline, CDR1 is SGHTA and CDR2 FQGNSA. The CDR3 has 15 residues. Trimming left V 2 bases short and J 3 bases short, with 13 bases between.

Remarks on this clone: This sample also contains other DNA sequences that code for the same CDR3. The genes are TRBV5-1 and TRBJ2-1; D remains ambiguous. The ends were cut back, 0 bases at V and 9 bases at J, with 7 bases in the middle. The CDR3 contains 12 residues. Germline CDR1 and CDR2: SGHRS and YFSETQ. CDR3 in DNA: TGCGCCAGCAGCTTGGAGGTCGGTGAGCAGTTCTTC. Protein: CASSLEVGEQFF.

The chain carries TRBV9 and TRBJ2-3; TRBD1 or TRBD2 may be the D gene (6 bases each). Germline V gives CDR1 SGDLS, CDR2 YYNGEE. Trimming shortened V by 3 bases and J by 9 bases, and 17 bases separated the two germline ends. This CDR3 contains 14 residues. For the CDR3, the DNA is TGTGCCAGCAGCGCCCCCAAGGGGGGCACAACGCAGTATTTT. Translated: CASSAPKGGTTQYF. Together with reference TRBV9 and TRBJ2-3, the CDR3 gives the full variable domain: DSGVTQTPKHLITATGQRVTLRCSPRSGDLSVYWYQQSLDQGLQFLIQYYNGEERAKGNILERFSAQQFPDLHSELNLSSLELGDSALYFCASSAPKGGTTQYFGPGTRLTVL.

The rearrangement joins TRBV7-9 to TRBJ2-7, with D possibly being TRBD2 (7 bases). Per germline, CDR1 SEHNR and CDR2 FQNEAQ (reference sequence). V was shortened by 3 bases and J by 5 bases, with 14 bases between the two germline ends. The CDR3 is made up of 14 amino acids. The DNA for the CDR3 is TGTGCCAGCAGCTTCTTAGGGGGAGGGGACGAGCAGTACTTC. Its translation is CASSFLGGGDEQYF.

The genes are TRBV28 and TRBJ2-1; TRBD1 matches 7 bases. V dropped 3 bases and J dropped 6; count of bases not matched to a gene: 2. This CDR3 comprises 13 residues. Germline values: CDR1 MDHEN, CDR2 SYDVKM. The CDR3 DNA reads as TGTGCCAGCAGTTTCGCAGGGGGCAATGAGCAGTTCTTC. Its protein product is CASSFAGGNEQFF.

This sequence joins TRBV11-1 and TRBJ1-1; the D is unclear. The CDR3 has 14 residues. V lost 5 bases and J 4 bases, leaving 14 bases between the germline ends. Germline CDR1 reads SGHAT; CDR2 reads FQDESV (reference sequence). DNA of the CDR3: TGTGCCAGCAGCCGGGGATGGGCCTCCACTGAAGCTTTCTTT. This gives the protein CASSRGWASTEAFF.

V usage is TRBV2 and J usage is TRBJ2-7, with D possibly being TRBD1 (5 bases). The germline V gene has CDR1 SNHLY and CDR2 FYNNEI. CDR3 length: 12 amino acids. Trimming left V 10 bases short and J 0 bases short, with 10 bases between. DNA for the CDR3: TGTGCCACTCAAGACAGCTCCTACGAGCAGTACTTC. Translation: CATQDSSYEQYF.